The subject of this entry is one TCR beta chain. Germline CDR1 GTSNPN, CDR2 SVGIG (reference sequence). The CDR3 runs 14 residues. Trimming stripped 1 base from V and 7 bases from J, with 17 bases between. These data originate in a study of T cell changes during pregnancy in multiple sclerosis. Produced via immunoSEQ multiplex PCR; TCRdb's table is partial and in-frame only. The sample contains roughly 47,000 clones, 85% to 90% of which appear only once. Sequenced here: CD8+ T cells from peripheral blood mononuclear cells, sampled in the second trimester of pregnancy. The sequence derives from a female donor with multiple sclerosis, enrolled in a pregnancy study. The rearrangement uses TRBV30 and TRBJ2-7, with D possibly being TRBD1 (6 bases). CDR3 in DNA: TGTGCCTGGAGTGACCAATCAGGGGCCTGGGAGCAGTACTTC. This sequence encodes CAWSDQSGAWEQYF.